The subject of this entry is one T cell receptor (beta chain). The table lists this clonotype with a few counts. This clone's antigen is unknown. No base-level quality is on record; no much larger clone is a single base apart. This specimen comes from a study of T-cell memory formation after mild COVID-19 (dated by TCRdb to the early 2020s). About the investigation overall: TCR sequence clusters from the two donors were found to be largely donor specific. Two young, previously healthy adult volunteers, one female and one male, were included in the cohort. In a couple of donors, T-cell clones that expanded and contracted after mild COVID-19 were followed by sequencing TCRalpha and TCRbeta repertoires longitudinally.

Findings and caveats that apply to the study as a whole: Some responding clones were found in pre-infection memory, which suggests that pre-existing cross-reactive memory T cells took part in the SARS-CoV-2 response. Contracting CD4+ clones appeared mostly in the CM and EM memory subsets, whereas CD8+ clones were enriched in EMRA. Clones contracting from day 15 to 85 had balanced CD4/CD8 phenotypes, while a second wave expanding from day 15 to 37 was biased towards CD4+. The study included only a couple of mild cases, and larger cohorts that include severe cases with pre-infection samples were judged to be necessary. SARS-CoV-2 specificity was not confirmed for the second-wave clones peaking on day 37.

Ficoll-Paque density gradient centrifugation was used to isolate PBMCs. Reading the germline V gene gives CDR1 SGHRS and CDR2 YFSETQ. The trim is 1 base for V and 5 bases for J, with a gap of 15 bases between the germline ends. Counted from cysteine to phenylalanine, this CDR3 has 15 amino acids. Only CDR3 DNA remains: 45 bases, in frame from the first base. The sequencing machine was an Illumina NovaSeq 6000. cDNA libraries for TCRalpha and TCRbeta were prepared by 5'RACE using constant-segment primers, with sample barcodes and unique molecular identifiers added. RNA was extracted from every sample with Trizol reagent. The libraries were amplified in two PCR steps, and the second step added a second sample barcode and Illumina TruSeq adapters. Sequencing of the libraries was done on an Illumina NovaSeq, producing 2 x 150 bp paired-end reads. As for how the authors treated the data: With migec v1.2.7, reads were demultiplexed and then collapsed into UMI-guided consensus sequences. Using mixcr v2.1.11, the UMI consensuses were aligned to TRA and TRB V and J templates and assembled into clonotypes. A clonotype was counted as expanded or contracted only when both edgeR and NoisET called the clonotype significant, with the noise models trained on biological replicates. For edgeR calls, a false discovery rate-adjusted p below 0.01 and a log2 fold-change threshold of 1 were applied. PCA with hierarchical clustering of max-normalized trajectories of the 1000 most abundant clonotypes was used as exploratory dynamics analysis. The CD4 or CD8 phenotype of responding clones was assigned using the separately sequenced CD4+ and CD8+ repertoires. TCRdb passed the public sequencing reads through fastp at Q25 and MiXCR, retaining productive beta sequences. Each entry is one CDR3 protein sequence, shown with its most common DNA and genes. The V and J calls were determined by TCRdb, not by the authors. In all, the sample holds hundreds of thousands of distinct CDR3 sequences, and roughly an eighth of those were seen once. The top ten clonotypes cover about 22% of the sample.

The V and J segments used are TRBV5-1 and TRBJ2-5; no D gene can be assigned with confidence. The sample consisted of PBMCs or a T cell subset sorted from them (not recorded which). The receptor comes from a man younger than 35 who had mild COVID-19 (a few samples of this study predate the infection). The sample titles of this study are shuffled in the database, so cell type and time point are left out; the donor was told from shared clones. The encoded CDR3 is CASSLPLLRGETQYF. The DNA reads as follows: TGCGCCAGCAGCTTGCCCCTTCTCCGTGGGGAGACCCAGTACTTC.